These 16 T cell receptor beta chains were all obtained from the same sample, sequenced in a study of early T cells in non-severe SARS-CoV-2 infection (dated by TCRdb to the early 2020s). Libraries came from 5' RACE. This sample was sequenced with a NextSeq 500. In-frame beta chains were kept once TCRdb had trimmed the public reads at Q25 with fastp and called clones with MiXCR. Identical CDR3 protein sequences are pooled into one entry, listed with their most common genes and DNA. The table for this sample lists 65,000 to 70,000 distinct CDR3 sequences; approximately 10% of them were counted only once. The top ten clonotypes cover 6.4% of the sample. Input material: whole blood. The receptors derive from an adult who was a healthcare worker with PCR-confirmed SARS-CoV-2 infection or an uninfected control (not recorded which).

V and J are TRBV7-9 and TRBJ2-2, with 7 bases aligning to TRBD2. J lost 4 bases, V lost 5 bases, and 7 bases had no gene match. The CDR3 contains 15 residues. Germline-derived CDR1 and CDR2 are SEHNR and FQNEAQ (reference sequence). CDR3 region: CASSIHLAVTGELFF. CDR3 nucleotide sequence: TGTGCCAGCAGCATCCATCTAGCGGTCACCGGGGAGCTGTTTTTT.

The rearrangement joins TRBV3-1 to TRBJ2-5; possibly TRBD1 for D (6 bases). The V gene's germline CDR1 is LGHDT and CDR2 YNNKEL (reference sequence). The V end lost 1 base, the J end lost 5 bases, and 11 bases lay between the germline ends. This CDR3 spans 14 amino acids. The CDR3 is CASSQGRGGETQYF. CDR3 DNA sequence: TGTGCCAGCAGCCAAGGCAGGGGTGGGGAGACCCAGTACTTC.

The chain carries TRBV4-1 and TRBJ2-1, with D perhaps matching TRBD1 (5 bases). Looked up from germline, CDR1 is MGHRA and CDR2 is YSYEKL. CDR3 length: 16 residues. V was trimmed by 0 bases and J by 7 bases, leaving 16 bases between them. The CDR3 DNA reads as TGCGCCAGCAGCCAAGATTGGGCCAGGGCTAGTAATGAGCAGTTCTTC. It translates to CASSQDWARASNEQFF.

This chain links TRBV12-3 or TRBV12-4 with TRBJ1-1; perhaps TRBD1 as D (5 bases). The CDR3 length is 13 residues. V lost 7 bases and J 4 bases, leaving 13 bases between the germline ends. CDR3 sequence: CASKGAGPTEAFF. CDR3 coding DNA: TGTGCCAGCAAGGGAGCAGGGCCCACTGAAGCTTTCTTT.

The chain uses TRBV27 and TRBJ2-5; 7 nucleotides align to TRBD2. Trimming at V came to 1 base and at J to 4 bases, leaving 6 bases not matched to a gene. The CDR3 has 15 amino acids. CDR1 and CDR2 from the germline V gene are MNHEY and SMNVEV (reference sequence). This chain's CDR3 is CASSLFRGRSETQYF. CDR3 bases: TGTGCCAGCAGTTTATTCCGCGGGAGATCAGAGACCCAGTACTTC.

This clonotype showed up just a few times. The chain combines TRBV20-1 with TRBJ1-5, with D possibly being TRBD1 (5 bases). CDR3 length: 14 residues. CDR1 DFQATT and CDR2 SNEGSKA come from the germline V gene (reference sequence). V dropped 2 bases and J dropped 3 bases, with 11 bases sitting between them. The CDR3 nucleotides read TGCAGTGCTAGAATAGGGGATCTCAATCAGCCCCAGCATTTT. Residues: CSARIGDLNQPQHF.

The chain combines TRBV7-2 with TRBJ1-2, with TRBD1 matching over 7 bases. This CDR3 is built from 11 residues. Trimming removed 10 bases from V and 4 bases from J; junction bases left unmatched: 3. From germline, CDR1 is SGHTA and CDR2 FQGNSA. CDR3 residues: CATRDSYGYTF. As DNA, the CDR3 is TGTGCCACCCGGGACAGCTATGGCTACACCTTC. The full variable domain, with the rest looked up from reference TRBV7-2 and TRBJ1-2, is GAGVSQSPSNKVTEKGKDVELRCDPISGHTALYWYRQSLGQGLEFLIYFQGNSAPDKSGLPSDRFSAERTGGSVSTLTIQRTQQEDSAVYLCATRDSYGYTFGSGTRLTVV.

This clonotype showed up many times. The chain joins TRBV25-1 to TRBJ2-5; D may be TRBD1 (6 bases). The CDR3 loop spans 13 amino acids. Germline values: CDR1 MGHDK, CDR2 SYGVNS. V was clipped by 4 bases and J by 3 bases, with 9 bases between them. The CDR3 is CASSGTGKETQYF. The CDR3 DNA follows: TGTGCCAGCAGTGGAACAGGGAAAGAGACCCAGTACTTC.

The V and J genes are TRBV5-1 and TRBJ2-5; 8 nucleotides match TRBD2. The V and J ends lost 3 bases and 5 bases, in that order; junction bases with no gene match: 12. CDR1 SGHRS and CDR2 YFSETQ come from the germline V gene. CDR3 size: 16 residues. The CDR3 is CASSSTQSGRGETQYF. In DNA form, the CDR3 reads TGCGCCAGCAGCTCCACCCAAAGCGGGAGAGGGGAGACCCAGTACTTC.

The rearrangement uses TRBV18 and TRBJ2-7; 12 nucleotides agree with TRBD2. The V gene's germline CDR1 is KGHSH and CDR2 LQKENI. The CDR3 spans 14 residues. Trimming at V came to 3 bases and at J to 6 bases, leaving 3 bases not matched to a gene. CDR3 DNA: TGTGCCAGCTCACCTGGACTAGCGGGAAGCGAGCAGTACTTC. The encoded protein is CASSPGLAGSEQYF.

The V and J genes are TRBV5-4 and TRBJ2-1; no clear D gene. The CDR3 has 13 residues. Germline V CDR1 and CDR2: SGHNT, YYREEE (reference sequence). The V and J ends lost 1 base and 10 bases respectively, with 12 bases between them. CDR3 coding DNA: TGTGCCAGCAGCTTGTGGCTATCTGGCGAGCAGTTCTTC. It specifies CASSLWLSGEQFF.

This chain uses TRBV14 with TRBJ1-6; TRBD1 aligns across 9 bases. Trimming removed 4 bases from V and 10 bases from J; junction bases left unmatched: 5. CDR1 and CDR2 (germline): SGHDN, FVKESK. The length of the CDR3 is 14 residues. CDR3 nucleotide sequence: TGTGCCAGCAGCCCGGACAGGGGAATCTCACCCCTCCACTTT. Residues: CASSPDRGISPLHF.

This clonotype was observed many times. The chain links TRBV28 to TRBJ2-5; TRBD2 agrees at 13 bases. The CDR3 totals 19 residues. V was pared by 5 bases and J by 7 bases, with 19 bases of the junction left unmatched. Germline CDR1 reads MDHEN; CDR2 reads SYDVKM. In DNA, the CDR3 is TGTGCCAGCAGTCCTTACCAAATGGGACTAGCGGGGCCTTGGGCGACCCAGTACTTC. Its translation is CASSPYQMGLAGPWATQYF.

The CDR3 nucleotides are TGTGCCACCAGTGATCCACAACGGGTGGGACAGGGGAGAGTAAATGAGCAGTTCTTC. Encoded protein: CATSDPQRVGQGRVNEQFF. The chain combines TRBV24-1 with TRBJ2-1, with 10 nucleotides matching TRBD1. The CDR3 loop spans 19 amino acids. Germline trimming cut 3 bases from V and 7 bases from J; bases unmatched to any gene: 17. Germline assignment: CDR1 KGHDR and CDR2 SFDVKD.

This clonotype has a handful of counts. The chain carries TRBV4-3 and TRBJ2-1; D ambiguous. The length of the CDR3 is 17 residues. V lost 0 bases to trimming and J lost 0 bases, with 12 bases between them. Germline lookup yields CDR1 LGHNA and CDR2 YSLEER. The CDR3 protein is CASSQEPSAYSYNEQFF. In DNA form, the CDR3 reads TGCGCCAGCAGCCAAGAGCCCAGCGCCTACTCCTACAATGAGCAGTTCTTC.

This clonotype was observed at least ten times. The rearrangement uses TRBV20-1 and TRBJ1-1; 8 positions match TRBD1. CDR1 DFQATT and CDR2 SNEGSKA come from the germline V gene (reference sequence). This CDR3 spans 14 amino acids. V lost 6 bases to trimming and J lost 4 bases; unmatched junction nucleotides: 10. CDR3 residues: CSATLIQGGTEAFF. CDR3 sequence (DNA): TGCAGTGCAACCCTGATACAGGGGGGCACTGAAGCTTTCTTT.